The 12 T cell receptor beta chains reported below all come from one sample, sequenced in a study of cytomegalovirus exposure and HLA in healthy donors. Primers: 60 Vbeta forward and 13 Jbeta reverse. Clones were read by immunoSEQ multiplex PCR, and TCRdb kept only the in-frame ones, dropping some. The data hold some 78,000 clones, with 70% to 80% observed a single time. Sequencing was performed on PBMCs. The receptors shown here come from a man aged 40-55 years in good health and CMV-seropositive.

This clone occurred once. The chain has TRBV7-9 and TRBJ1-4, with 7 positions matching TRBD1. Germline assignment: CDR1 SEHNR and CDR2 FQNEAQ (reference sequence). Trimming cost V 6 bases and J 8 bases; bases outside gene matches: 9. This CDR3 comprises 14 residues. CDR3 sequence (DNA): TGTGCCAGCAGTCGAGGGGGCGCGTACGAAAAACTGTTTTTT. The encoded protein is CASSRGGAYEKLFF.

In DNA form, the CDR3 reads TGCAGCGTCCCCCTGGTAGGACAGACTAACTATGGCTACACCTTC. The encoded protein is CSVPLVGQTNYGYTF. The V gene is TRBV29-1, the J gene TRBJ1-2; perhaps TRBD1 as D (6 bases). Between the trimmed V and J ends, which lost 6 bases and 0 bases, there was a span of 17 bases. The CDR3 length is 15 residues. Germline V gene sequence: CDR1 SQVTM, CDR2 ANQGSEA.

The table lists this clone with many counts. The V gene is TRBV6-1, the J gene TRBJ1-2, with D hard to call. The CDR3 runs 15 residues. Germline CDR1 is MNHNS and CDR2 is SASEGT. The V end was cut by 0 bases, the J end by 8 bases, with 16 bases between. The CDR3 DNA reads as TGTGCCAGCAGTGAAGCGCCAGACAAACCCCGGGGCTACACCTTC. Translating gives CASSEAPDKPRGYTF.

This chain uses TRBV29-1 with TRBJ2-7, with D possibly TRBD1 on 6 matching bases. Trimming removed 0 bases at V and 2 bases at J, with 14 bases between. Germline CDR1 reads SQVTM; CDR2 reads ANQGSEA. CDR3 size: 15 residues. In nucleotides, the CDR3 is TGCAGCGTTGAAGAATCTGGACAGTTCGCCTACGAGCAGTACTTC. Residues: CSVEESGQFAYEQYF.

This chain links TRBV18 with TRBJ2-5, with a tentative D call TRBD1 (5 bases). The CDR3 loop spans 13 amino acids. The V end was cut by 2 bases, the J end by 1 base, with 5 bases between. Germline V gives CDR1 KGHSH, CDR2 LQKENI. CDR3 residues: CASSPGAQETQYF. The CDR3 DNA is TGTGCCAGCTCACCAGGGGCCCAAGAGACCCAGTACTTC.

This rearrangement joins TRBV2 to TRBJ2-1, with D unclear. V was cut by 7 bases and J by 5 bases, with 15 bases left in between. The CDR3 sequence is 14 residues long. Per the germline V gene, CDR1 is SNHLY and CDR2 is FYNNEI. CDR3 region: CASNSAETHNEQFF. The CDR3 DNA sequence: TGTGCCAGCAACTCGGCGGAAACCCACAATGAGCAGTTCTTC.

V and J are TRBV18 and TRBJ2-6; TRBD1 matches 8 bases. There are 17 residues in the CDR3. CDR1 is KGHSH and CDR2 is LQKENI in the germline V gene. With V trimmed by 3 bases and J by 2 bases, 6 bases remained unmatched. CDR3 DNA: TGTGCCAGCTCACCTTCCGGACAGGGCACTGGGGCCAACGTCCTGACTTTC. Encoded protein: CASSPSGQGTGANVLTF.

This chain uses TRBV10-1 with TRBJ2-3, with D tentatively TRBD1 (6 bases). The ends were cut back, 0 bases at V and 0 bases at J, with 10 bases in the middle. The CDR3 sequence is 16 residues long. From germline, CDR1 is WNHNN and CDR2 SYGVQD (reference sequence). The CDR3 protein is CASSESGTKSTDTQYF. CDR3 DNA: TGCGCCAGCAGTGAGTCCGGGACAAAAAGCACAGATACGCAGTATTTT.

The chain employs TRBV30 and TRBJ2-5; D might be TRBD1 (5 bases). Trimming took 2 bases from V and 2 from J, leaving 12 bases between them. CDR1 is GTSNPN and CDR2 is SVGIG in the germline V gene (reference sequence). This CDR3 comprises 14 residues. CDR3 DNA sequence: TGTGCCTGGAGTCGAGGACAAGGACAAGAGACCCAGTACTTC. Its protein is CAWSRGQGQETQYF.

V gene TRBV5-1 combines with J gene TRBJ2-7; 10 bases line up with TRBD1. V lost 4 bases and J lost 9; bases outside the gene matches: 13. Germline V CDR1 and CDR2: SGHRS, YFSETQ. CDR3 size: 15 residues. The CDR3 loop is CASSRGTGVREGQYF. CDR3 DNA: TGCGCCAGCAGCCGCGGGACAGGGGTAAGGGAAGGGCAGTACTTC.

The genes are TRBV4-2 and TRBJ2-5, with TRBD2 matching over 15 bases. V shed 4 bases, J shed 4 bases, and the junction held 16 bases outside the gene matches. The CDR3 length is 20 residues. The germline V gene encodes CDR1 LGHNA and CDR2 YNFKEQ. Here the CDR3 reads CASSPQGGLAGGGGRETQYF. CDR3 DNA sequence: TGTGCCAGCAGCCCGCAGGGGGGACTAGCGGGAGGAGGAGGTCGAGAGACCCAGTACTTC.

CDR3 DNA: TGTGCCAGCAGTCGAGGGGACAGTGTTCGGGAGGAGACCCAGTACTTC. Translating it yields CASSRGDSVREETQYF. The chain carries TRBV27 and TRBJ2-5; possible D gene TRBD1, 7 bases. Germline V gene lookup returns CDR1 MNHEY and CDR2 SMNVEV (reference sequence). V was shortened by 5 bases and J by 5 bases, with 21 bases between the two germline ends. CDR3 size: 16 residues.